The source of this T cell receptor (beta chain) is a study of cytomegalovirus exposure and HLA in healthy donors. Broader study findings: There were reportedly fewer N-insertions in an Asian-associated ancestry cluster than the approximately 670-donor mean, in a later analysis. The study recorded over 150 TCR beta chains that were cytomegalovirus-associated.

Germline CDR1 and CDR2: SGHDN and FVKESK. This CDR3 is 15 amino acids long. The V end was cut by 1 base, the J end by 2 bases, with 10 bases between. PCR was performed using 60 Vbeta and 13 Jbeta primers. The assay was immunoSEQ multiplex PCR, and TCRdb's table has in-frame clones only and misses some. The sample consists of more than 95,000 clones, around three quarters of them appearing once. Turning to this clone: No antigen is known for it.

The chain joins TRBV14 to TRBJ2-3; D is possibly TRBD2 (5 bases). Input material: PBMCs. This clonotype was obtained from a woman aged 18-29 years in good health and CMV-seropositive. CDR3 DNA: TGTGCCAGCAGCCAAGCCAGCGGACCCACAGATACGCAGTATTTT. The encoded protein is CASSQASGPTDTQYF.